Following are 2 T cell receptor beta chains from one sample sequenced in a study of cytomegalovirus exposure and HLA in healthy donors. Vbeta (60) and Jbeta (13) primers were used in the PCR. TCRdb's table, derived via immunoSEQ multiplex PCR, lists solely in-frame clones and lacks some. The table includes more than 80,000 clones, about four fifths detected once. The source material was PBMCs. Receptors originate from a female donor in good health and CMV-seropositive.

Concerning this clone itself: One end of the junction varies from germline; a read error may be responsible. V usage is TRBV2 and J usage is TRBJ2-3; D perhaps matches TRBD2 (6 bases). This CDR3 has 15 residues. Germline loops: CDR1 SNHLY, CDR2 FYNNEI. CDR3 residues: CTSSEGTRFTDTQYF. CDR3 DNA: TGTACCAGCAGTGAAGGGACTCGTTTCACAGATACGCAGTATTTT.

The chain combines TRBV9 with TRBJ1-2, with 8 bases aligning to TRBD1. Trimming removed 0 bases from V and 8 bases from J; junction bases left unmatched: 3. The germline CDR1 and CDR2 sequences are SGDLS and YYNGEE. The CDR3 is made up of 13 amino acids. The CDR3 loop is CASSVGTGRGYTF. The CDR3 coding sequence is TGTGCCAGCAGCGTAGGGACAGGGAGAGGCTACACCTTC.